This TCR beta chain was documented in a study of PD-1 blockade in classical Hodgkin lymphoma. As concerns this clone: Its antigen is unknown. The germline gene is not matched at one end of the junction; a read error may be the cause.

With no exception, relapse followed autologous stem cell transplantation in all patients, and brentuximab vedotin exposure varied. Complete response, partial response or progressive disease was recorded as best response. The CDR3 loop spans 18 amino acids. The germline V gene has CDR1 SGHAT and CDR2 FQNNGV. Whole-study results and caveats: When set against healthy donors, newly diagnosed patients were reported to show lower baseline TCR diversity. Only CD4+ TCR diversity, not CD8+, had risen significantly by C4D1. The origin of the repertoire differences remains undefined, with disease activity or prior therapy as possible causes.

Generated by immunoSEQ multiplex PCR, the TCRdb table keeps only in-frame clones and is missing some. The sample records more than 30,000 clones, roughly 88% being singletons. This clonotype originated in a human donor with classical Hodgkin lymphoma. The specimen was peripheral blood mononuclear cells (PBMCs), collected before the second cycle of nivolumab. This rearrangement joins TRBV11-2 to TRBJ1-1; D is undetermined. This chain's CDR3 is CASSSPLRIQTMNSEAFF. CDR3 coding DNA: TGTGCCAGCAGCTCGCCCCTCAGAATTCAGACGATGAACTCTGAAGCTTTCTTT.